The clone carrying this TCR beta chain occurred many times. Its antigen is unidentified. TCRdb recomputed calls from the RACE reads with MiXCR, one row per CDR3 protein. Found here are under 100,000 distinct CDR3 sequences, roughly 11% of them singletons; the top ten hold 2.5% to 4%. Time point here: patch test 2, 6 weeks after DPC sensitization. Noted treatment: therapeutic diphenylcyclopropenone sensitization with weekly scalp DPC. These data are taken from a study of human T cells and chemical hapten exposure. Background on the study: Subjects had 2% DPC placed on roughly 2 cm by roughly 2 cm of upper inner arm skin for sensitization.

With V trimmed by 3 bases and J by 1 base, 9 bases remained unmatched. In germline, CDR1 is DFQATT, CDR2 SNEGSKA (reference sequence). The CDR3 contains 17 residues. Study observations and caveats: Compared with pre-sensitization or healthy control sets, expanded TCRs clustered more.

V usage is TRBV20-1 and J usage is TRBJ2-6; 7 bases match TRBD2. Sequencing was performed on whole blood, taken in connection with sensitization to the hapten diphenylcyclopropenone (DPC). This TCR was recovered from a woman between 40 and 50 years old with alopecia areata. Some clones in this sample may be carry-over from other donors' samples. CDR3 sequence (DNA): TGCAGTGCTAGCCGTTTAGCGGGCAGTTCTGGGGCCAACGTCCTGACTTTC. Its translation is CSASRLAGSSGANVLTF.